One sample yielded the 29 T cell receptor beta chains listed below, sequenced in a study of blood T cell repertoires in COVID-19. Libraries were prepared by immunoSEQ multiplex PCR; TCRdb keeps only in-frame clonotypes and omits some of them. The repertoire has around 200,000 clones, about 83% of them found once; the top ten carry roughly 8.7%. Sequencing was done on a sample of peripheral blood. Every receptor here comes from a man aged 40-49 years with active or convalescent COVID-19.

This chain links TRBV7-3 with TRBJ2-3; 8 nucleotides line up with TRBD2. Looked up from germline, CDR1 is SGHTA and CDR2 is FQGTGA. The CDR3 covers 15 residues. The J segment lost 4 bases and the V segment lost 1 base, leaving 4 bases of the junction unmatched. The CDR3 region has the DNA TGTGCCAGCAGCTTAATAGCGGGAAATTCAGATACGCAGTATTTT. Its translation is CASSLIAGNSDTQYF.

This clone was recorded only once. The rearrangement uses TRBV7-9 and TRBJ1-1; the match to TRBD1 covers 8 bases. Germline V CDR1 and CDR2: SEHNR, FQNEAQ (reference sequence). V lost 6 bases to trimming and J lost 3 bases; unmatched junction nucleotides: 9. This CDR3 spans 15 amino acids. CDR3 bases: TGTGCCAGCAGACAAGGACAGGGAACAGACACTGAAGCTTTCTTT. This translates into CASRQGQGTDTEAFF.

In this sample, this clone turned up a few times. The V gene is TRBV2, the J gene TRBJ1-2; no definite D call. Germline loops: CDR1 SNHLY, CDR2 FYNNEI. The ends were cut back, 6 bases at V and 0 bases at J, with 8 bases in the middle. The CDR3 has 13 amino acids. The CDR3 here is CASSLGSNYGYTF. The DNA of the CDR3 is TGTGCCAGCAGCCTAGGATCTAACTATGGCTACACCTTC.

The count of this clone is one. The CDR3 region has the DNA TGTGCCAGCAGTTTTTCAGTACAGGGGGAGCAGTTCTTC. This gives the protein CASSFSVQGEQFF. The V gene is TRBV12-3 or TRBV12-4, the J gene TRBJ2-1; 7 nucleotides match TRBD1. The CDR3 is 13 residues long. J gave up 10 bases and V 3 bases, and 6 bases lay outside the gene matches.

J is TRBJ2-1 and V is TRBV19; perhaps TRBD2 as D (5 bases). The germline gives CDR1 LNHDA, CDR2 SQIVND (reference sequence). V was clipped by 5 bases and J by 9 bases, with 11 bases between them. The CDR3 loop spans 12 amino acids. CDR3 sequence reads: CASSGRRGEQFF. DNA for the CDR3: TGTGCCAGTAGTGGAAGACGGGGTGAGCAGTTCTTC.

The CDR3 spells CASRKGGAEAFF. In DNA form, the CDR3 reads TGTGCCAGCAGGAAGGGAGGGGCTGAAGCTTTCTTT. The chain combines TRBV7-9 with TRBJ1-1; TRBD1 might be the D (5 bases). Germline V gene sequence: CDR1 SEHNR, CDR2 FQNEAQ (reference sequence). The CDR3 spans 12 residues. V lost 6 bases, J lost 6 bases, and 11 bases lay in between.

The chain carries TRBV14 and TRBJ1-2; D remains unclear. Trimming shortened V by 3 bases and J by 1 base, and 6 bases separated the two germline ends. The germline gives CDR1 SGHDN, CDR2 FVKESK. This CDR3 has 13 residues. In DNA, the CDR3 is TGTGCCAGCAGCCAGAGTTTTAACTATGGCTACACCTTC. Its protein product is CASSQSFNYGYTF. Based on the CDR3 plus reference TRBV14 and TRBJ1-2, the full variable domain is EAGVTQFPSHSVIEKGQTVTLRCDPISGHDNLYWYRRVMGKEIKFLLHFVKESKQDESGMPNNRFLAERTGGTYSTLKVQPAELEDSGVYFCASSQSFNYGYTFGSGTRLTVV.

The chain links TRBV10-3 to TRBJ1-2, with D tentatively TRBD1 (6 bases). The V end was cut by 3 bases, the J end by 8 bases, with 22 bases between. Per germline, CDR1 ENHRY and CDR2 SYGVKD. The CDR3 runs 16 residues. CDR3 residues: CAISDPPGGGRKGYTF. The CDR3 DNA reads as TGTGCCATCAGTGATCCTCCCGGGGGGGGCAGGAAAGGCTACACCTTC.

This clone was observed a single time. The chain joins TRBV28 to TRBJ1-2; TRBD1 agrees at 7 bases. Germline-derived CDR1 and CDR2 are MDHEN and SYDVKM. The CDR3 loop spans 16 amino acids. With V trimmed by 2 bases and J by 3 bases, 9 bases remained unmatched. CDR3 DNA sequence: TGTGCCAGCAGTTTAGAAGGCAGGGGGGAGGACTATGGCTACACCTTC. It is translated as CASSLEGRGEDYGYTF.

This clone was found a few times. This chain joins TRBV6-2 or TRBV6-3 and TRBJ2-6, with 11 nucleotides matching TRBD1. This CDR3 has 15 amino acids. The J segment lost 7 bases and the V segment lost 6 bases, leaving 5 bases of the junction unmatched. Looked up from germline, CDR1 is MNHEY and CDR2 is SVGEGT. In DNA, the CDR3 is TGTGCCAGCAGCAAGGGACAGGGGGAAGCCAACGTCCTGACTTTC. This encodes CASSKGQGEANVLTF.

The rearrangement uses TRBV2 and TRBJ2-1; 12 positions agree with TRBD1. Germline trimming cut 8 bases from V and 6 bases from J; bases unmatched to any gene: 2. The germline gives CDR1 SNHLY, CDR2 FYNNEI. The length of the CDR3 is 13 residues. For the CDR3, the DNA is TGTGCCAGCCGGGACAGGGGGCGCAATGAGCAGTTCTTC. This translates into CASRDRGRNEQFF.

The chain couples TRBV4-1 to TRBJ2-7, with 7 bases identical to TRBD1. With 1 base clipped from V and 3 bases from J, the junction kept 9 bases outside the gene matches. This CDR3 has 16 residues. The V gene's germline CDR1 is MGHRA and CDR2 YSYEKL. The CDR3 sequence: CASSQVAGPGGYEQYF. Written as DNA, the CDR3 is TGCGCCAGCAGCCAAGTTGCCGGACCAGGGGGCTACGAGCAGTACTTC.

The chain combines TRBV19 with TRBJ1-2; 9 bases map to TRBD1. This CDR3 has 16 residues. Germline V gene data show CDR1 as LNHDA and CDR2 as SQIVND (reference sequence). With 7 bases clipped from V and 4 bases from J, the junction kept 13 bases outside the gene matches. The CDR3 region is CASIRDRADAGYGYTF. Written as DNA, the CDR3 is TGTGCCAGTATACGGGACAGGGCGGACGCGGGCTATGGCTACACCTTC.

The chain recombines TRBV4-1 with TRBJ2-4, with TRBD1 matching 7 bases. The CDR3 length is 17 residues. Germline CDR1 MGHRA, CDR2 YSYEKL. The junction had 11 bases not matched to a gene; V was cut back by 0 bases and J by 6 bases. CDR3 region: CASSQDGDRGRLNIQYF. In DNA, the CDR3 is TGCGCCAGCAGCCAAGATGGGGACAGAGGGAGACTAAACATTCAGTACTTC.

For this clone: Distinct nucleotide sequences in the sample also encode this CDR3. This chain links TRBV3-1 (or the pseudogene TRBV3-2) with TRBJ1-6; no definite D call. Germline V gene sequence: CDR1 LGHDT, CDR2 YNNKEL (reference sequence). The germline V and J ends were trimmed by 1 base and 7 bases, with 5 bases remaining between them. This CDR3 is built from 13 residues. The CDR3 here is CASSQAQNSPLHF. The CDR3 DNA sequence: TGTGCCAGCAGCCAAGCCCAGAATTCACCCCTCCACTTT.

The gene calls are TRBV4-3 and TRBJ1-1; D is possibly TRBD1 (6 bases). From germline, CDR1 is LGHNA and CDR2 YSLEER. Trimming cost V 0 bases and J 2 bases, with 13 bases left between them. CDR3 length: 16 amino acids. The CDR3 region is CASSQDGRGINTEAFF. Here the CDR3 DNA reads TGCGCCAGCAGCCAAGATGGCAGGGGAATCAACACTGAAGCTTTCTTT.

This rearrangement joins TRBV5-5 to TRBJ2-1; the match to TRBD2 covers 10 bases. CDR1 and CDR2 (germline): SGHKS, YYEKEE (reference sequence). V gave up 4 bases and J gave up 10 bases; unmatched junction bases: 14. The CDR3 has 16 amino acids. CDR3 sequence: CASSPLSGRLRWEQFF. The CDR3 DNA reads TGTGCCAGCAGCCCGCTTAGCGGGAGGCTCCGTTGGGAGCAGTTCTTC.

The rearrangement uses TRBV4-3 and TRBJ2-1, with TRBD2 identical over 14 bases. Trimming removed 0 bases from V and 8 bases from J; junction bases left unmatched: 9. Germline loops: CDR1 LGHNA, CDR2 YSLEER. The CDR3 has 18 residues. The CDR3 region is CASSQEVPGLAGGDEQFF. In DNA, the CDR3 is TGCGCCAGCAGCCAAGAGGTTCCCGGACTAGCGGGGGGTGATGAGCAGTTCTTC.

The gene calls are TRBV6-5 and TRBJ1-2; D remains ambiguous. Germline V gene lookup returns CDR1 MNHEY and CDR2 SVGAGI. Deletions cut 3 bases from V and 2 bases from J, with 10 bases between. The CDR3 runs to 14 residues. CDR3 sequence (DNA): TGTGCCAGCAGTTATCAAGACGGGAACTATGGCTACACCTTC. This sequence encodes CASSYQDGNYGYTF.

This chain joins TRBV6-5 and TRBJ1-2; 7 bases are a match to TRBD1. J was trimmed by 4 bases and V by 8 bases; bases with no gene match: 10. This CDR3 is built from 14 residues. The V gene's germline CDR1 is MNHEY and CDR2 SVGAGI. In DNA form, the CDR3 reads TGTGCCAGCTTCGGGAGGGGGCTGTTCTATGGCTACACCTTC. Its translation: CASFGRGLFYGYTF.

The chain links TRBV27 to TRBJ1-3; 8 nucleotides align to TRBD1. This CDR3 contains 16 residues. With 6 bases clipped from V and 0 bases from J, the junction kept 7 bases outside the gene matches. Germline V gives CDR1 MNHEY, CDR2 SMNVEV (reference sequence). DNA for the CDR3: TGTGCCAGCAGGAGGACAGGGCCTCTCTCTGGAAACACCATATATTTT. Its translation is CASRRTGPLSGNTIYF.

This clone was seen at least ten times. The rearrangement joins TRBV28 to TRBJ2-7; TRBD1 matches 7 bases. In germline, CDR1 is MDHEN, CDR2 SYDVKM. Losses at the gene ends were 5 bases for V and 4 bases for J; bases not matched to a gene: 8. This CDR3 is built from 14 residues. The CDR3 loop reads CASSESLTGYEQYF. The DNA of the CDR3 is TGTGCCAGCAGTGAATCGCTGACAGGGTACGAGCAGTACTTC.

V is TRBV5-1 and J is TRBJ2-7; 9 bases are a match to TRBD2. Germline values: CDR1 SGHRS, CDR2 YFSETQ. The CDR3 is 17 amino acids. The ends lost 0 bases at V and 0 bases at J; junction bases unmatched: 7. CDR3 bases: TGCGCCAGCAGCTTGGTAGCCAGCGGGGGGAACTCCTACGAGCAGTACTTC. This translates into CASSLVASGGNSYEQYF.

This sequence joins TRBV9 and TRBJ2-7; D perhaps matches TRBD1 (6 bases). Germline CDR1 reads SGDLS; CDR2 reads YYNGEE. V was clipped by 7 bases and J by 5 bases, with 22 bases between them. The CDR3 extends over 15 amino acids. CDR3: CASAKSLDSRHEQYF. CDR3 nucleotides: TGTGCCAGCGCGAAATCGTTGGACAGCCGACACGAGCAGTACTTC.

The chain employs TRBV6-1 and TRBJ1-1; TRBD1 matches at 7 bases. The CDR3 runs to 17 residues. V lost 1 base to trimming and J lost 1 base; unmatched junction nucleotides: 9. Germline CDR1 and CDR2: MNHNS and SASEGT. CDR3 coding DNA: TGTGCCAGCAGTGAAGGACACAGACCAGGGGGGAACACTGAAGCTTTCTTT. It encodes CASSEGHRPGGNTEAFF.

The chain carries TRBV19 and TRBJ1-5; the match to TRBD1 covers 7 bases. The ends lost 3 bases at V and 4 bases at J; junction bases unmatched: 3. The CDR3 is 14 residues long. Germline lookup yields CDR1 LNHDA and CDR2 SQIVND (reference sequence). This CDR3 reads CASSMQQGNQPQHF. CDR3 nucleotide sequence: TGTGCCAGTAGTATGCAACAGGGGAATCAGCCCCAGCATTTT.

The V call is TRBV7-2, the J call TRBJ1-6; D may be TRBD1 (5 bases). The germline V and J ends were trimmed by 4 bases and 9 bases, with 13 bases remaining between them. The CDR3 has 14 amino acids. Germline V gives CDR1 SGHTA, CDR2 FQGNSA. CDR3: CASSSMSGGSPLHF. DNA of the CDR3: TGTGCCAGCAGCTCTATGTCGGGGGGTTCACCCCTCCACTTT.

The gene calls are TRBV10-3 and TRBJ1-2; TRBD1 matches 7 bases. In germline, CDR1 is ENHRY, CDR2 SYGVKD. CDR3 length: 15 residues. Trimming at V came to 3 bases and at J to 0 bases, leaving 4 bases not matched to a gene. CDR3 in amino acids: CAISEGQAPNYGYTF. In DNA form, the CDR3 reads TGTGCCATCAGTGAAGGACAGGCTCCTAACTATGGCTACACCTTC.

This sequence joins TRBV4-1 and TRBJ2-1, with D perhaps matching TRBD2 (6 bases). Trimming shortened V by 0 bases and J by 6 bases, and 24 bases separated the two germline ends. The CDR3 has 19 amino acids. Per the germline V gene, CDR1 is MGHRA and CDR2 is YSYEKL. The CDR3 DNA reads TGCGCCAGCAGCCAAGATTCCGGCGCGGGGCTCTCCGGGGTCAATGAGCAGTTCTTC. Translating it yields CASSQDSGAGLSGVNEQFF.